The 14 T cell receptor beta chains below come from one sample, sequenced in a study of blood T cell repertoires in COVID-19 (dated by TCRdb to 2018 to 2020). The library relied on the immunoSEQ multiplex PCR assay. Drawn from immuneACCESS, this table holds only the in-frame rearrangements with V and J called that TCRdb kept. Clones are partly lost; checked studies trace under half to an unresolved V gene and leave the rest unexplained. The sample yields more than 150,000 clones; 65% to 90% were counted once. The ten largest clones represent roughly 8.9% of the sample. Source material: peripheral blood. All receptors derive from a woman in her fifties or sixties with acute or convalescent COVID-19.

The CDR3 reads CASSQQFNEKLFF. In DNA form, the CDR3 reads TGTGCCAGCAGTCAACAATTCAATGAAAAACTGTTTTTT. The chain couples TRBV12-3 or TRBV12-4 to TRBJ1-4; D ambiguous. V was cut by 5 bases and J by 5 bases, with 9 bases left in between. The CDR3 has 13 residues.

The chain carries TRBV9 and TRBJ1-6; 7 positions agree with TRBD1. In germline, CDR1 is SGDLS, CDR2 YYNGEE. The ends lost 4 bases at V and 5 bases at J; junction bases unmatched: 6. The CDR3 has 15 amino acids. This CDR3 reads CASSTRQGDNSPLHF. DNA for the CDR3: TGTGCCAGCAGCACTAGACAGGGAGATAATTCACCCCTCCACTTT.

The V call is TRBV6-2 or TRBV6-3, the J call TRBJ2-2, with 12 bases matching TRBD2. From germline, CDR1 is MNHEY and CDR2 SVGEGT. This CDR3 spans 16 amino acids. V dropped 5 bases and J dropped 4; count of bases not matched to a gene: 5. The CDR3 protein is CASSPEGLAGTGELFF. The CDR3 DNA reads TGTGCCAGCAGTCCCGAGGGACTAGCGGGCACCGGGGAGCTGTTTTTT.

The chain combines TRBV6-2 or TRBV6-3 with TRBJ1-5, with TRBD1 matching over 7 bases. The CDR3 has 17 amino acids. CDR1 is MNHEY and CDR2 is SVGEGT in the germline V gene. V trimming: 2 bases; J trimming: 8 bases; junction bases outside the gene matches: 15. CDR3 amino acids: CASSYEGNRGIEEPQHF. The DNA for the CDR3 is TGTGCCAGCAGTTACGAAGGAAACAGGGGCATAGAGGAGCCCCAGCATTTT.

This sequence joins TRBV9 and TRBJ2-3, with 10 nucleotides matching TRBD2. This CDR3 spans 15 amino acids. CDR1 is SGDLS, CDR2 YYNGEE, per germline. Trimming cost V 0 bases and J 6 bases; bases outside gene matches: 4. The CDR3 nucleotides are TGTGCCAGCAGCGTAGGGGTTAGCGGGAGGGATACGCAGTATTTT. This codes for CASSVGVSGRDTQYF.

V gene TRBV9 combines with J gene TRBJ2-7; 9 nucleotides agree with TRBD2. In germline, CDR1 is SGDLS, CDR2 YYNGEE. The CDR3 contains 15 residues. The junction had 7 bases not matched to a gene; V was cut back by 4 bases and J by 2 bases. CDR3 protein: CASSLSTSGTYEQYF. CDR3 DNA: TGTGCCAGCAGCTTATCGACTAGCGGCACCTACGAGCAGTACTTC.

This rearrangement joins TRBV7-2 to TRBJ2-5; 8 nucleotides align to TRBD1. The CDR3 runs 14 residues. J gave up 6 bases and V 5 bases, and 8 bases lay outside the gene matches. The germline gives CDR1 SGHTA, CDR2 FQGNSA. In DNA, the CDR3 is TGTGCCAGCAGCCCCGACAGGGGTCTCCAGACCCAGTACTTC. As protein: CASSPDRGLQTQYF.

The J gene is TRBJ2-7, the V gene TRBV11-2, with TRBD2 matching over 8 bases. V was pared by 6 bases and J by 1 base, with 5 bases of the junction left unmatched. CDR3 length equals 14 residues. CDR1 is SGHAT and CDR2 is FQNNGV in the germline V gene. The CDR3 DNA is TGTGCCAGCAGGTGGTCTAGCGGGTCCTACGAGCAGTACTTC. This translates into CASRWSSGSYEQYF.

This chain joins TRBV7-9 and TRBJ1-2; the match to TRBD1 covers 7 bases. V was pared by 5 bases and J by 3 bases, with 3 bases of the junction left unmatched. Germline assignment: CDR1 SEHNR and CDR2 FQNEAQ (reference sequence). The CDR3 totals 13 residues. The CDR3 nucleotides read TGTGCCAGCAGCGCTGACAGGGACTATGGCTACACCTTC. Protein product: CASSADRDYGYTF. The full variable domain, rest sourced from reference TRBV7-9 and TRBJ1-2, is DTGVSQNPRHKITKRGQNVTFRCDPISEHNRLYWYRQTLGQGPEFLTYFQNEAQLEKSRLLSDRFSAERPKGSFSTLEIQRTEQGDSAMYLCASSADRDYGYTFGSGTRLTVV.

V gene TRBV24-1 combines with J gene TRBJ2-5; D remains ambiguous. The CDR3 is 12 amino acids. The V gene lost 3 bases and the J gene lost 4 bases, with 5 bases spanning the gap. Germline-derived CDR1 and CDR2 are KGHDR and SFDVKD. The CDR3 coding sequence is TGTGCCACCAGTGATAGCTCAGAGACCCAGTACTTC. This encodes CATSDSSETQYF.

This chain links TRBV7-2 with TRBJ2-5; tentative D call: TRBD2 (6 bases). This CDR3 comprises 17 residues. Germline CDR1 reads SGHTA; CDR2 reads FQGNSA. V was pared by 2 bases and J by 4 bases, with 20 bases between. The CDR3, as DNA: TGTGCCAGCAGCTTAACCTTCGCGCGGGACCAGGGAGAGACCCAGTACTTC. Amino acids: CASSLTFARDQGETQYF.

V is TRBV30 and J is TRBJ1-1; the D gene is possibly TRBD1 (5 bases). Germline V gene sequence: CDR1 GTSNPN, CDR2 SVGIG (reference sequence). This CDR3 comprises 15 residues. V lost 1 base and J lost 1, with 13 bases in between. In DNA, the CDR3 is TGTGCCTGGAGTGGGCCAGGGTGGGGGAACACTGAAGCTTTCTTT. It yields the protein CAWSGPGWGNTEAFF.

CDR3 protein: CASSGLKVGGNGELFF. The CDR3 DNA sequence: TGCGCCAGCAGTGGTTTAAAAGTAGGGGGCAACGGGGAGCTGTTTTTT. The chain links TRBV10-2 to TRBJ2-2, with 7 bases identical to TRBD1. This CDR3 has 16 residues. The trim removed 4 bases at V and 7 bases at J, leaving 12 bases unmatched. CDR1 and CDR2 from the germline V gene are WSHSY and SAAADI.

The chain combines TRBV5-1 with TRBJ1-6; 8 bases map to TRBD1. Looked up from germline, CDR1 is SGHRS and CDR2 is YFSETQ. The J segment lost 8 bases and the V segment lost 4 bases, leaving 5 bases of the junction unmatched. This CDR3 has 14 residues. CDR3 nucleotides: TGCGCCAGCAGCAGGGGACAGGCAGATTCACCCCTCCACTTT. Translation: CASSRGQADSPLHF.